The 29 T cell receptor beta chains presented below share a single source sample, sequenced in a study of T-cell memory formation after mild COVID-19. TCRdb reprocessed the 5' RACE reads with MiXCR, giving one entry per CDR3 protein. Among some 86,000 distinct CDR3 sequences, around 27% were seen once, and the ten largest hold roughly 39%. Sample: PBMCs or a T cell subset sorted from them (not recorded which). The receptors derive from a man between 18 and 35 years old who had mild COVID-19 (a few samples of this study predate the infection). Cell type and time point are not known.

In its sample, this clonotype was seen a few times. The J gene is TRBJ2-7, the V gene TRBV7-9; perhaps TRBD2 as D (5 bases). Germline CDR1 SEHNR, CDR2 FQNEAQ (reference sequence). There are 13 residues in the CDR3. Trimming removed 4 bases from V and 5 bases from J, with 12 bases in between. CDR3 sequence: CASSSPSFDEQYF. The CDR3 nucleotides are TGTGCCAGCAGCTCTCCTAGCTTTGACGAGCAGTACTTC.

This chain uses TRBV10-2 with TRBJ2-7; D is uncertain. The CDR3 has 11 amino acids. Germline V gene data show CDR1 as WSHSY and CDR2 as SAAADI. The germline V and J ends were trimmed by 7 bases and 6 bases, with 10 bases remaining between them. CDR3 nucleotides: TGCGCCAGCACCTTAGGTGCCGAGCAGTACTTC. Encoded protein: CASTLGAEQYF.

This clonotype was counted between two and nine times. V is TRBV7-9 and J is TRBJ1-2; a possible D gene is TRBD1 (5 bases). The length of the CDR3 is 14 residues. The germline V gene encodes CDR1 SEHNR and CDR2 FQNEAQ (reference sequence). Trimming took 4 bases from V and 5 from J, leaving 14 bases between them. CDR3 protein: CASSYGEGLYGYTF. The CDR3 nucleotides read TGTGCCAGCAGCTACGGCGAGGGGCTTTATGGCTACACCTTC. The full variable domain, rest sourced from reference TRBV7-9 and TRBJ1-2, is DTGVSQNPRHKITKRGQNVTFRCDPISEHNRLYWYRQTLGQGPEFLTYFQNEAQLEKSRLLSDRFSAERPKGSFSTLEIQRTEQGDSAMYLCASSYGEGLYGYTFGSGTRLTVV.

This clonotype was observed a handful of times. The chain uses TRBV4-3 and TRBJ2-3; the D gene is possibly TRBD1 (6 bases). V was trimmed by 0 bases and J by 4 bases, leaving 11 bases between them. Germline loops: CDR1 LGHNA, CDR2 YSLEER. The CDR3 is 15 residues long. The CDR3 sequence is CASSQEAGGADTQYF. CDR3 bases: TGCGCCAGCAGCCAAGAAGCTGGGGGCGCAGATACGCAGTATTTT.

On this clonotype: One junction end disagrees with the germline gene, perhaps due to a read error. This rearrangement joins TRBV20-1 to TRBJ1-5, with D hard to call. This CDR3 spans 13 amino acids. CDR1 is DFQATT and CDR2 is SNEGSKA in the germline V gene (reference sequence). The CDR3 nucleotides are TGCAGTGCCAGAGGACGGGGCAATCAGCCCCAGCATTTT. Protein: CSARGRGNQPQHF.

This clonotype came up a few times. The gene calls are TRBV27 and TRBJ1-4; no clear D gene. The CDR3 is 14 residues long. Germline lookup yields CDR1 MNHEY and CDR2 SMNVEV (reference sequence). Between the trimmed V and J ends, which lost 3 bases and 7 bases, there was a span of 12 bases. The CDR3 DNA reads as TGTGCCAGCAGTTTTCTCTTAAGCGGTGAAAAACTGTTTTTT. Protein: CASSFLLSGEKLFF.

This clonotype was found a few times. The chain employs TRBV7-2 and TRBJ1-2; weak D call: TRBD1 (5 bases). This CDR3 has 14 amino acids. V lost 7 bases, J lost 3 bases, and 15 bases lay in between. Germline CDR1 is SGHTA and CDR2 is FQGNSA. The CDR3 coding sequence is TGTGCCAGCACTCTCCTCTTCAGGGACTATGGCTACACCTTC. This codes for CASTLLFRDYGYTF.

This clonotype turned up a few times. The rearrangement joins TRBV13 to TRBJ1-2; 8 bases match TRBD1. Germline-derived CDR1 and CDR2 are PRHDT and FYEKMQ (reference sequence). V lost 0 bases to trimming and J lost 8 bases; unmatched junction nucleotides: 5. The CDR3 consists of 14 residues. The CDR3 DNA reads as TGTGCCAGCAGCTTAGGCCTGGCAGGGGGCGGCTACACCTTC. This translates into CASSLGLAGGGYTF.

J is TRBJ2-3 and V is TRBV27; D might be TRBD2 (7 bases). Looked up from germline, CDR1 is MNHEY and CDR2 is SMNVEV (reference sequence). CDR3 length: 16 amino acids. The V end was cut by 10 bases, the J end by 2 bases, with 22 bases between. The CDR3 DNA reads as TGTGCCATCTCTACGGGCGGCGGGGGCCTCACAGATACGCAGTATTTT. It codes for CAISTGGGGLTDTQYF.

This clonotype was recorded at least ten times. This chain uses TRBV9 with TRBJ2-1; D gene uncertain. The CDR3 spans 10 residues. V was shortened by 7 bases and J by 5 bases, with 4 bases between the two germline ends. The germline V gene encodes CDR1 SGDLS and CDR2 YYNGEE. The CDR3 spells CASGNNEQFF. The CDR3 nucleotides read TGTGCCAGCGGGAACAATGAGCAGTTCTTC.

The sample holds a few counts of this clonotype. The rearrangement joins TRBV15 to TRBJ1-5; D is unclear. V dropped 0 bases and J dropped 0 bases, with 12 bases sitting between them. The CDR3 is 17 residues long. Germline V gives CDR1 LNHNV, CDR2 YYDKDF (reference sequence). CDR3 sequence: CATSRDWGVASNQPQHF. The CDR3 DNA sequence: TGTGCCACCAGCAGAGATTGGGGAGTGGCTAGCAATCAGCCCCAGCATTTT.

This clonotype was seen a few times. J is TRBJ2-7 and V is TRBV7-9; D remains ambiguous. The CDR3 has 13 amino acids. Trimming pared 3 bases from V and 6 bases from J, leaving 12 bases between. In germline, CDR1 is SEHNR, CDR2 FQNEAQ (reference sequence). The CDR3 DNA follows: TGTGCCAGCAGCTTCCCGGAGATTGGCGAGCAGTACGTC. Translated, it gives CASSFPEIGEQYV.

The chain recombines TRBV3-1 with TRBJ2-6; TRBD2 might be the D (5 bases). Deletions cut 4 bases from V and 4 bases from J, with 11 bases between. The CDR3 consists of 15 residues. CDR1 and CDR2 from the germline V gene are LGHDT and YNNKEL (reference sequence). CDR3 region: CASSLGKGGANVLTF. The DNA of the CDR3 is TGTGCCAGCAGCCTCGGGAAGGGAGGGGCCAACGTCCTGACTTTC.

This chain uses TRBV20-1 with TRBJ2-2; possibly TRBD1 for D (6 bases). CDR1 and CDR2 from the germline V gene are DFQATT and SNEGSKA (reference sequence). V lost 6 bases, J lost 2 bases, and 13 bases lay in between. This CDR3 is built from 14 residues. CDR3 bases: TGCAGTGCCGCCGGGACAACTAACACCGGGGAGCTGTTTTTT. Residues: CSAAGTTNTGELFF.

The DNA for the CDR3 is TGTGCCAGCAGTTTCACCGGGACAGGGGGCCTTGGCTACACCTTC. Translated, it gives CASSFTGTGGLGYTF. The chain couples TRBV27 to TRBJ1-2, with TRBD1 identical over 12 bases. Germline lookup yields CDR1 MNHEY and CDR2 SMNVEV (reference sequence). V shed 3 bases and J 7 bases; nucleotides not matched to a gene: 6. This CDR3 is 15 amino acids long.

This clonotype has more than one count but fewer than ten. The chain employs TRBV27 and TRBJ2-2; tentatively, D is TRBD1 (5 bases). Germline V gene data show CDR1 as MNHEY and CDR2 as SMNVEV (reference sequence). Trimming took off 5 bases at V and 1 base at J, with 8 bases between the two ends. The CDR3 runs to 14 residues. The CDR3 is CASSEDRNTGELFF. CDR3 coding DNA: TGTGCCAGCAGTGAAGACAGGAACACCGGGGAGCTGTTTTTT.

This clonotype was seen a handful of times. The gene calls are TRBV4-1 and TRBJ1-2, with 9 bases matching TRBD1. CDR3 length: 15 residues. The J segment lost 0 bases and the V segment lost 4 bases, leaving 3 bases of the junction unmatched. Germline V gene sequence: CDR1 MGHRA, CDR2 YSYEKL. The DNA of the CDR3 is TGCGCCAGCAGCCCCAGGACAGGGGCTAACTATGGCTACACCTTC. Residues: CASSPRTGANYGYTF.

This chain connects TRBV6-6 to TRBJ2-7; 10 nucleotides line up with TRBD1. Germline lookup yields CDR1 MNHNY and CDR2 SVGAGI (reference sequence). V shed 6 bases, J shed 4 bases, and the junction held 9 bases outside the gene matches. The CDR3 length is 15 residues. The CDR3 bases are TGTGCCAGCAGACCGGCGAGACAGGGGGCGTACGAGCAGTACTTC. Translated: CASRPARQGAYEQYF.

V gene TRBV12-3 or TRBV12-4 combines with J gene TRBJ1-5; D possibly corresponds to TRBD1 (5 bases). V was pared by 8 bases and J by 3 bases, with 11 bases between. The CDR3 has 13 amino acids. The CDR3 sequence is CASGEGLNQPQHF. The CDR3 DNA follows: TGTGCCAGCGGGGAGGGACTCAATCAGCCCCAGCATTTT.

J is TRBJ2-7 and V is TRBV20-1; D perhaps matches TRBD1 (6 bases). The V gene lost 6 bases and the J gene lost 2 bases, with 17 bases spanning the gap. This CDR3 region has 14 residues. Per the germline V gene, CDR1 is DFQATT and CDR2 is SNEGSKA (reference sequence). The DNA for the CDR3 is TGCAGTGCCGCCCGGACAGCTGAACCCTACGAGCAGTACGTC. This codes for CSAARTAEPYEQYV.

The genes are TRBV29-1 and TRBJ2-3; D is unclear. Trimming took off 2 bases at V and 1 base at J, with 7 bases between the two ends. The CDR3 is 13 residues long. Looked up from germline, CDR1 is SQVTM and CDR2 is ANQGSEA. The CDR3 reads CSVESVRTDTQYF. The CDR3 nucleotides read TGCAGCGTTGAATCGGTACGCACAGATACGCAGTATTTT.

The gene calls are TRBV5-1 and TRBJ2-7; D could derive from TRBD1 or TRBD2 (5 bases each). CDR1 is SGHRS, CDR2 YFSETQ, per germline. V was clipped by 2 bases and J by 5 bases, with 11 bases between them. The CDR3 covers 13 residues. The CDR3 reads CASSFLRGDEQYF. In DNA form, the CDR3 reads TGCGCCAGCAGCTTCTTGAGGGGCGACGAGCAGTACTTC.

DNA of the CDR3: TGCGCCAGCAGCTTCGATCGGGGGAACACTGAAGCTTTCTTT. This codes for CASSFDRGNTEAFF. J is TRBJ1-1 and V is TRBV5-1; D gene uncertain. This CDR3 contains 14 residues. Germline assignment: CDR1 SGHRS and CDR2 YFSETQ. The V gene lost 2 bases and the J gene lost 1 base, with 9 bases spanning the gap.

The chain combines TRBV18 with TRBJ2-7; weak D call: TRBD1 (6 bases). The ends were cut back, 3 bases at V and 0 bases at J, with 12 bases in the middle. This CDR3 comprises 15 residues. CDR1 is KGHSH and CDR2 is LQKENI in the germline V gene. The CDR3 DNA is TGTGCCAGCTCACCGGACAGTTCAACCTCCTACGAGCAGTACGTC. Its translation: CASSPDSSTSYEQYV.

The chain employs TRBV19 and TRBJ1-5, with D perhaps TRBD1 (6 bases). Trimming shortened V by 7 bases and J by 2 bases, and 18 bases separated the two germline ends. CDR3 length equals 16 residues. Germline V gene data show CDR1 as LNHDA and CDR2 as SQIVND (reference sequence). CDR3 coding DNA: TGTGCCAGTACCCCCTGGGGGGGCGCGGGCAATCAGCCCCAGCATTTT. Residues: CASTPWGGAGNQPQHF.

The table lists this clonotype with a few counts. The chain recombines TRBV7-6 with TRBJ2-5; 9 bases are shared with TRBD2. The junction had 6 bases not matched to a gene; V was cut back by 1 base and J by 3 bases. The CDR3 is 16 residues long. Germline V gives CDR1 SGHVS, CDR2 FNYEAQ. CDR3 nucleotide sequence: TGTGCCAGCAGCTTAGGGTTTTTAGCGGGGGAAGAGACCCAGTACTTC. Translating gives CASSLGFLAGEETQYF. The variable domain in full, completed from reference TRBV7-6 and TRBJ2-5, reads GAGVSQSPRYKVTKRGQDVALRCDPISGHVSLYWYRQALGQGPEFLTYFNYEAQQDKSGLPNDRFSAERPEGSISTLTIQRTEQRDSAMYRCASSLGFLAGEETQYFGPGTRLLVL.

The V gene is TRBV6-5, the J gene TRBJ2-7; 13 bases are a match to TRBD2. J lost 5 bases, V lost 1 base, and 11 bases had no gene match. The CDR3 loop spans 18 amino acids. The germline CDR1 and CDR2 sequences are MNHEY and SVGAGI. CDR3 protein: CASSYLGRLAGGTNEQYF. Written as DNA, the CDR3 is TGTGCCAGCAGTTACTTGGGTAGACTAGCGGGGGGCACCAACGAGCAGTACTTC.

In its sample, this clonotype was seen a few times. The rearrangement joins TRBV11-2 to TRBJ2-7, with D perhaps assigned TRBD1 or TRBD2 (5 bases each). V shed 1 base and J shed 2 bases, with 9 bases lying between them. This CDR3 spans 14 amino acids. The germline V gene encodes CDR1 SGHAT and CDR2 FQNNGV. CDR3: CASSLVGDAYEQYF. CDR3 nucleotide sequence: TGTGCCAGCAGCTTAGTGGGGGACGCCTACGAGCAGTACTTC.

This clonotype has only a few counts. The chain is built from TRBV5-6 and TRBJ2-1, with D tentatively TRBD1 (5 bases). V gave up 4 bases and J gave up 7 bases, with 9 bases separating them. The CDR3 is 12 residues long. Germline CDR1 and CDR2: SGHDT and YYEEEE. CDR3 in amino acids: CASSAGRNEQFF. The CDR3 DNA follows: TGTGCCAGCAGCGCAGGGCGGAATGAGCAGTTCTTC.